A single TCR beta chain is shown here with its context. Profiling that covered TCR beta VDJ and CDR3 relied on genomic DNA as its template. One entry per CDR3 protein results from TCRdb running MiXCR on the reads. The sample includes 150,000 to 160,000 distinct CDR3 sequences, about 50% seen only once; the top ten take 9.5% to 15%. Patients chosen for sequencing had CD8+CD57+ cells that had expanded, as shown by flow cytometry. These data originate in a study of CD8+CD57+ T cells in acquired aplastic anemia. Germline CDR1 is DFQATT and CDR2 is SNEGSKA (reference sequence). This CDR3 has 12 residues. Deletions cut 7 bases from V and 0 bases from J, with 10 bases between.

The chain recombines TRBV20-1 with TRBJ2-7; D is unresolved. The sequence was collected from a human donor with aplastic anemia. Sequences were obtained from sorted CD4+, CD8+, or CD8+CD57+ T cells (not recorded which) from PBMCs. Written as DNA, the CDR3 is TGCAGTGTGGGTGGGGACTCCTACGAGCAGTACTTC. Its translation: CSVGGDSYEQYF.